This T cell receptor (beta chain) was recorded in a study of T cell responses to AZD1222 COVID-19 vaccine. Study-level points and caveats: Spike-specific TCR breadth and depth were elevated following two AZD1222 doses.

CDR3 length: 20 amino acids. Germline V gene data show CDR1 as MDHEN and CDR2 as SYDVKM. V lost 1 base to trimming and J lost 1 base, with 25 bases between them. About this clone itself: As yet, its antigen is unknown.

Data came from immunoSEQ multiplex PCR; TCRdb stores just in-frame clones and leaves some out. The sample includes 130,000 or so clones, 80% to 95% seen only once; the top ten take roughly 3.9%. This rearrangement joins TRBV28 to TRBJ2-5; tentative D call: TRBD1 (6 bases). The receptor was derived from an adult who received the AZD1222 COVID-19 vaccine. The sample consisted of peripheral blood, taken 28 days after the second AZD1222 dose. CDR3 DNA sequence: TGTGCCAGCAGTTTATTTGGTAGAAGTGAACAGGGTATGTTCCAAGAGACCCAGTACTTC. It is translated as CASSLFGRSEQGMFQETQYF.